This TCR beta chain was found in a study of blood T cell repertoires in COVID-19. Turning to the study itself: COVID-19 samples, acute and convalescent, were from the United States, Italy and Spain. In each case, the material was cDNA or gDNA derived from T cells, B-cell-depleted T cells, or PBMCs.

Germline V gene lookup returns CDR1 LNHNV and CDR2 YYDKDF (reference sequence). V lost 0 bases to trimming and J lost 1 base; unmatched junction nucleotides: 2. The CDR3 contains 16 residues. Authors' methods: How many nucleated cells were present was estimated from reference gene primer amplification. Only in-frame clones appear in the TCRdb table, and some are missing; sequencing was by immunoSEQ multiplex PCR. The DNA was the basis for D and trimming; V, J and clone size are from that table. The sample consists of under 45,000 clones, approximately 87% of them appearing once. Input material: peripheral blood. The V call is TRBV15, the J call TRBJ2-7, with 11 bases identical to TRBD2. This TCR derives from an elderly man with active COVID-19. The CDR3 bases are TGTGCCACCAGCAGAGAGAGACTAGCGGGATCCTACGAGCAGTACTTC. Amino acid sequence: CATSRERLAGSYEQYF.